A selection of T cell receptor beta chains follows, all from one sample in a study of cytotoxic CD8 clonotypes in ibrutinib-treated CLL. Method: immunoSEQ multiplex PCR; TCRdb's copy keeps in-frame clones and lacks some. The profile shows approximately 320,000 clones, 67% of them singletons. The sequencing here drew on PBMCs, taken after 36 months of ibrutinib treatment. Every receptor here comes from a human donor with chronic lymphocytic leukemia. CDR3s include the opening cysteine and the closing phenylalanine or tryptophan. The D gene is left open where the match is weak. Expanded clones get a size class; other rows say once, few or many, or leave the size out.

d_gene	abundance	v_gene	j_gene	CDR3aa	CDR3nt
TRBD1	.	TRBV4-3	TRBJ2-1	CASSPRTGSYNEQFF	TGCGCCAGCAGCCCCCGGACAGGGTCCTACAATGAGCAGTTCTTC
.	.	TRBV7-2	TRBJ1-2	CASSLELGRNYGYTF	TGTGCCAGCAGCTTAGAGCTTGGCAGAAACTATGGCTACACCTTC
.	.	TRBV5-4	TRBJ2-7	CASSLLAGSEDEQYF	TGTGCCAGCAGCCTATTGGCAGGGTCAGAAGACGAGCAGTACTTC
TRBD1	.	TRBV7-2	TRBJ2-7	CASSLDRGLREQYF	TGTGCCAGCAGCCTCGACAGGGGGCTGAGGGAGCAGTACTTC
.	.	TRBV28	TRBJ2-7	CASSELSHPSYEQYF	TGTGCCAGCAGTGAACTCAGCCATCCCTCCTACGAGCAGTACTTC
.	few	TRBV21-1	TRBJ2-7	CASSTRDRVPYEQYF	TGTGCCAGCAGCACCCGGGACAGGGTACCATACGAGCAGTACTTC
TRBD2	.	TRBV28	TRBJ2-7	CASSGLALSSYEQYF	TGTGCCAGCAGCGGACTAGCCCTGAGCTCCTACGAGCAGTACTTC
.	.	TRBV10-3	TRBJ2-2	CAILRSGGTNTGELFF	TGTGCCATTCTACGGTCAGGCGGGACGAACACCGGGGAGCTGTTTTTT
.	.	TRBV11-1	TRBJ1-1	CASTRYKLNTEAFF	TGTGCCAGCACCCGGTATAAGCTGAACACTGAAGCTTTCTTT
.	.	TRBV7-3	TRBJ1-1	CASSLTDSRTEAFF	TGTGCCAGCAGCTTAACGGACTCGCGGACTGAAGCTTTCTTT
TRBD1	.	TRBV29-1	TRBJ1-4	CSVGYWVGQGPTGGEKLFF	TGCAGCGTTGGGTACTGGGTCGGACAGGGGCCCACCGGGGGAGAAAAACTGTTTTTT
.	few	TRBV4-1	TRBJ1-2	CASSRGTRSYTF	TGCGCCAGCAGCCGAGGAACTAGAAGCTACACCTTC
.	.	TRBV7-2	TRBJ2-5	CASSLAITGAFETQYF	TGTGCCAGCAGCTTAGCGATAACGGGAGCATTTGAGACCCAGTACTTC
.	.	TRBV7-9	TRBJ2-1	CASSLAEPSYNEQFF	TGTGCCAGCAGCTTAGCGGAGCCCTCCTACAATGAGCAGTTCTTC
TRBD2	.	TRBV27	TRBJ2-6	CASSFRRTSGRYSGANVLTF	TGTGCCAGCAGTTTTCGCAGGACTAGCGGGAGGTACTCTGGGGCCAACGTCCTGACTTTC
.	.	TRBV6-5	TRBJ2-7	CASSEPGSYEQYF	TGTGCCAGCAGCGAGCCAGGGTCCTACGAGCAGTACTTC
.	once	TRBV25-1	TRBJ1-4	CASSESIRGGNEKLFF	TGTGCCAGCAGTGAAAGCATAAGGGGAGGTAATGAAAAACTGTTTTTT
TRBD2	.	TRBV5-1	TRBJ2-3	CASSLALAGGPTDTQYF	TGCGCCAGCAGCTTGGCCCTAGCGGGGGGCCCCACAGATACGCAGTATTTT
TRBD2	.	TRBV5-1	TRBJ2-5	CASSRRLADKETQYF	TGCGCCAGCAGCCGGCGACTAGCCGACAAAGAGACCCAGTACTTC
TRBD1	.	TRBV29-1	TRBJ2-5	CSVEFGTARETQYF	TGCAGCGTAGAATTCGGGACAGCGCGGGAGACCCAGTACTTC
TRBD2	.	TRBV2	TRBJ2-5	CASSATTSGSRTRWETQYF	TGTGCCAGCAGCGCTACTACTAGCGGGAGTAGGACTAGGTGGGAGACCCAGTACTTC
TRBD2	few	TRBV27	TRBJ2-7	CARTGLAGGHEQYF	TGTGCCAGGACGGGACTAGCGGGAGGGCACGAGCAGTACTTC
TRBD2	.	TRBV28	TRBJ2-1	CASSFSRLAGRGYEQFF	TGTGCCAGCAGTTTCAGTCGCCTAGCGGGGAGAGGCTATGAGCAGTTCTTC
.	.	TRBV2	TRBJ2-3	CASSALDTQYF	TGTGCCAGCTCAGCACTGGATACGCAGTATTTT
.	few	TRBV9	TRBJ1-4	CASSVGLVLEGDEDEKLFF	TGTGCCAGCAGCGTAGGACTAGTGTTGGAGGGGGACGAAGATGAAAAACTGTTTTTT
.	.	TRBV7-2	TRBJ2-1	CASCQRLKDEQFF	TGTGCCAGCTGCCAGCGGCTAAAAGATGAGCAGTTCTTC
.	few	TRBV18	TRBJ1-1	CASTAGRGLDTEAFF	TGTGCCAGCACAGCCGGTCGGGGGCTGGACACTGAAGCTTTCTTT
.	.	TRBV6-5	TRBJ2-2	CASTTANTGELFF	TGTGCCAGTACGACGGCGAACACCGGGGAGCTGTTTTTT
TRBD1	.	TRBV6-5	TRBJ1-5	CASKAGQHNQPQHF	TGTGCCAGCAAGGCGGGACAGCACAATCAGCCCCAGCATTTT
TRBD2	.	TRBV10-2	TRBJ2-7	CASSGLAGGKEQYF	TGCGCCAGCAGTGGACTAGCGGGAGGGAAAGAGCAGTACTTC
.	.	TRBV7-9	TRBJ1-4	CASTSPGGSSEKLFF	TGTGCCAGCACCTCCCCTGGGGGGAGTAGTGAAAAACTGTTTTTT
TRBD2	.	TRBV29-1	TRBJ2-1	CSGGGSYNEQFF	TGCAGCGGGGGGGGATCCTACAATGAGCAGTTCTTC
.	.	TRBV5-5	TRBJ2-7	CASSVFAVLGVSYEQYF	TGTGCCAGCAGCGTATTTGCGGTCCTTGGGGTTTCCTACGAGCAGTACTTC